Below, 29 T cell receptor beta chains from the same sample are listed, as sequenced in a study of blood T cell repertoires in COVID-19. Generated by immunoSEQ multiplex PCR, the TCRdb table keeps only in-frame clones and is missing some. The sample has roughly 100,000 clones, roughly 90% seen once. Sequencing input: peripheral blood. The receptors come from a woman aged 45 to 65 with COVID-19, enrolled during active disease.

The CDR3 bases are TGCGCCAGCATGGGGCTGAGATGTCATCCCTACGAGCAGTACTTC. Protein: CASMGLRCHPYEQYF. V and J are TRBV10-1 and TRBJ2-7, with D perhaps TRBD1 (5 bases). V was pared by 7 bases and J by 2 bases, with 18 bases between. The germline CDR1 and CDR2 sequences are WNHNN and SYGVQD (reference sequence). CDR3 length equals 15 residues.

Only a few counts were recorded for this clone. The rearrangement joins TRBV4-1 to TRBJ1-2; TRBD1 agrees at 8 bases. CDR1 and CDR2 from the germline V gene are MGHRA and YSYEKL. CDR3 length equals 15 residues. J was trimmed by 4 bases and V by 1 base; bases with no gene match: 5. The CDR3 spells CASSQVGTGSYGYTF. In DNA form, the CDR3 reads TGCGCCAGCAGCCAAGTCGGGACAGGAAGCTATGGCTACACCTTC.

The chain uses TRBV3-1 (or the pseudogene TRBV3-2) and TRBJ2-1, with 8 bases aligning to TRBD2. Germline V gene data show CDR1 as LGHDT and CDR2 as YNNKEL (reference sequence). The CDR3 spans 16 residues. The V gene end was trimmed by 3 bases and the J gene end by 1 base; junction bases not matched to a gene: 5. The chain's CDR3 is CASSHSSGESYNEQFF. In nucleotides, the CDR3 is TGTGCCAGCAGCCATAGTAGCGGGGAGTCCTACAATGAGCAGTTCTTC.

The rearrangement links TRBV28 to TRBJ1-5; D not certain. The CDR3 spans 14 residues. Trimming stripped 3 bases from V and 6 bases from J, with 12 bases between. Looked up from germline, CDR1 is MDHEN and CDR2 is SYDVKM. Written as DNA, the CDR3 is TGTGCCAGCAGTTTGGTGGGAGGTGGTCAGCCCCAGCATTTT. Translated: CASSLVGGGQPQHF.

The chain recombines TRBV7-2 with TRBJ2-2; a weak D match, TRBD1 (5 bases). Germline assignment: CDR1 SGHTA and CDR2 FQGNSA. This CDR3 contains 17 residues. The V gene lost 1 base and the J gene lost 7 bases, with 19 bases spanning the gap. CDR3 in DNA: TGTGCCAGCAGCTTAGGACCCATAAAGGGGCAGGGCGGGGAGCTGTTTTTT. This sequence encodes CASSLGPIKGQGGELFF.

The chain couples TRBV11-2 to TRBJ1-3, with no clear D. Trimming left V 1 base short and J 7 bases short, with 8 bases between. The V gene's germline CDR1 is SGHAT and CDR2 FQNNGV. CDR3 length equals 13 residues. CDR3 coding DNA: TGTGCCAGCAGCTTAGCGGGGTGGAACACCATATATTTT. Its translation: CASSLAGWNTIYF.

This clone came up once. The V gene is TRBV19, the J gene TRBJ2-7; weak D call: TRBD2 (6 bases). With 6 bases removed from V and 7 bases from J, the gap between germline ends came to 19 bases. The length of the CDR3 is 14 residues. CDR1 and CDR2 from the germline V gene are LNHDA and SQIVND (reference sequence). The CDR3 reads CASRPGGIPGEQYF. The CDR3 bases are TGTGCCAGTAGGCCCGGCGGGATCCCGGGAGAGCAGTACTTC. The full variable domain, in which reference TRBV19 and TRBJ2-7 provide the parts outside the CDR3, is DGGITQSPKYLFRKEGQNVTLSCEQNLNHDAMYWYRQDPGQGLRLIYYSQIVNDFQKGDIAEGYSVSREKKESFPLTVTSAQKNPTAFYLCASRPGGIPGEQYFGPGTRLTVT.

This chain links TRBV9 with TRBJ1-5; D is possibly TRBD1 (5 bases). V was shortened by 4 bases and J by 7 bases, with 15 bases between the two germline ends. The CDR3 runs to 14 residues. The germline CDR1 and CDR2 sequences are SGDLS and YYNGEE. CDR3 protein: CASSKRGEEQPQHF. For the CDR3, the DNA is TGTGCCAGCAGCAAGCGGGGGGAAGAGCAGCCCCAGCATTTT. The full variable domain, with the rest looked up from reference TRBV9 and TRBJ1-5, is DSGVTQTPKHLITATGQRVTLRCSPRSGDLSVYWYQQSLDQGLQFLIQYYNGEERAKGNILERFSAQQFPDLHSELNLSSLELGDSALYFCASSKRGEEQPQHFGDGTRLSIL.

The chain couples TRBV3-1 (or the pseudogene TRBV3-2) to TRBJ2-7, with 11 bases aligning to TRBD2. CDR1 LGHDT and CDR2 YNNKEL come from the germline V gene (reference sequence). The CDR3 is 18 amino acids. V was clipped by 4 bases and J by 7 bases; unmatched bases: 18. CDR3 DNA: TGTGCCAGCAGCCCCTTATCGGGACTAGCGGAGGGGGGAGGTGAGCAGTACTTC. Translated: CASSPLSGLAEGGGEQYF.

Here the CDR3 reads CSVVGQGVVEQYF. As DNA, the CDR3 is TGCAGCGTTGTAGGACAGGGGGTGGTTGAGCAGTACTTC. The chain uses TRBV29-1 and TRBJ2-7, with TRBD1 matching over 10 bases. Germline trimming cut 4 bases from V and 7 bases from J; bases unmatched to any gene: 7. The CDR3 runs 13 residues. Per the germline V gene, CDR1 is SQVTM and CDR2 is ANQGSEA.

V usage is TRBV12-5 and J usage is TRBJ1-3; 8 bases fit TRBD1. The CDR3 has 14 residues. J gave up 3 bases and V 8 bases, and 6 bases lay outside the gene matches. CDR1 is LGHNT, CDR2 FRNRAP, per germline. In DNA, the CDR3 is TGTGCTAGTCAATATGGACAGGGTGGAAACACCATATATTTT. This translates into CASQYGQGGNTIYF.

The CDR3 coding sequence is TGCGCCAGCAGCTTCGAAGGTCAGGGGGCCGGTGGCTACACCTTC. Its translation: CASSFEGQGAGGYTF. The J gene is TRBJ1-2, the V gene TRBV5-1; 8 positions match TRBD1. Germline CDR1 and CDR2: SGHRS and YFSETQ. This CDR3 has 15 residues. Trimming took 2 bases from V and 7 from J; bases not matched to a gene: 10.

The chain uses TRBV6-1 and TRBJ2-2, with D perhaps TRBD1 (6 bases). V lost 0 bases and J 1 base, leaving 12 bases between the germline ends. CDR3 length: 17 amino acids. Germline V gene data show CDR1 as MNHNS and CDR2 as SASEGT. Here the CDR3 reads CASSEAVLDRNTGELFF. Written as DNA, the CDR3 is TGTGCCAGCAGTGAAGCAGTGCTGGACAGGAACACCGGGGAGCTGTTTTTT.

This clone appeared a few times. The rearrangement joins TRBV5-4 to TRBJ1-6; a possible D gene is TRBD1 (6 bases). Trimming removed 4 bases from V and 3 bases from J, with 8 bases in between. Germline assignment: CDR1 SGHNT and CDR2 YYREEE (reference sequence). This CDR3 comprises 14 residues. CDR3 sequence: CASSLGHYNSPLHF. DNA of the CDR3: TGTGCCAGCAGCCTGGGACACTATAATTCACCCCTCCACTTT.

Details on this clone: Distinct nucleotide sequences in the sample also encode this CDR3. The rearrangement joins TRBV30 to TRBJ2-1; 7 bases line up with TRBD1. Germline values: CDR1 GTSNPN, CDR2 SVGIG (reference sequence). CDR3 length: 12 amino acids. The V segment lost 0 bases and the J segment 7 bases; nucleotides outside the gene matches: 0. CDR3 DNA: TGTGCCTGGAGTGTACAGGGGAATGAGCAGTTCTTC. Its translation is CAWSVQGNEQFF.

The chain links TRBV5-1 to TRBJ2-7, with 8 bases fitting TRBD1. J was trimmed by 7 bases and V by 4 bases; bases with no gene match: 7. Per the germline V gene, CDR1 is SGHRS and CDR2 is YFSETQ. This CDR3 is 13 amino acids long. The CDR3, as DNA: TGCGCCAGCAGCACGCAGGGGGCGCTGGAGCAGTACTTC. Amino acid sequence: CASSTQGALEQYF. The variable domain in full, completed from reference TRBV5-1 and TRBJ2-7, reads KAGVTQTPRYLIKTRGQQVTLSCSPISGHRSVSWYQQTPGQGLQFLFEYFSETQRNKGNFPGRFSGRQFSNSRSEMNVSTLELGDSALYLCASSTQGALEQYFGPGTRLTVT.

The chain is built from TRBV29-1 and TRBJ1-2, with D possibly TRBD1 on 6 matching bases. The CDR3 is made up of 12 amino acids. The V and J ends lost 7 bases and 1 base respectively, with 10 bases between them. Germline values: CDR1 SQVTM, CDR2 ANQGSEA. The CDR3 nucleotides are TGCAGCGGTACAGGGAATAACTATGGCTACACCTTC. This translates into CSGTGNNYGYTF.

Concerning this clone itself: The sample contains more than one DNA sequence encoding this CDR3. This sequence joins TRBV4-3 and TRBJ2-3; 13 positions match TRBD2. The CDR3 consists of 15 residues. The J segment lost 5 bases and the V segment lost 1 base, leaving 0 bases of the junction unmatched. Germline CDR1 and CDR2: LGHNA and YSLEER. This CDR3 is CASSQGLAGGDTQYF. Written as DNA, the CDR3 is TGCGCCAGCAGCCAAGGACTAGCGGGGGGAGATACGCAGTATTTT.

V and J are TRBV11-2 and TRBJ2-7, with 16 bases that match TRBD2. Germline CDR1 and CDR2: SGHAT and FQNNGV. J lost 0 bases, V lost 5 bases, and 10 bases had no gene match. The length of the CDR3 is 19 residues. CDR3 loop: CASSGPGLAGGFSSYEQYF. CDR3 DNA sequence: TGTGCCAGCAGCGGGCCGGGACTAGCGGGGGGGTTCAGCTCCTACGAGCAGTACTTC.

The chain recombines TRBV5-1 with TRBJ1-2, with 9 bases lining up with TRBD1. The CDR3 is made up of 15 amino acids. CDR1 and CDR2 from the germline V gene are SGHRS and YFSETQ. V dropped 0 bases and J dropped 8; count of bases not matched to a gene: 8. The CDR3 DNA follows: TGCGCCAGCAGCTTGGAACAGGGACAGGGCGGAGGCTACACCTTC. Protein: CASSLEQGQGGGYTF. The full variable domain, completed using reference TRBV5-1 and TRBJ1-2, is KAGVTQTPRYLIKTRGQQVTLSCSPISGHRSVSWYQQTPGQGLQFLFEYFSETQRNKGNFPGRFSGRQFSNSRSEMNVSTLELGDSALYLCASSLEQGQGGGYTFGSGTRLTVV.

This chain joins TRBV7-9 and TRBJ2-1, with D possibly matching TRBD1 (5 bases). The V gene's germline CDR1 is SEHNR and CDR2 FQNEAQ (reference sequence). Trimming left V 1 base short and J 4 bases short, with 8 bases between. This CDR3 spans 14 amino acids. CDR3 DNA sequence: TGTGCCAGCAGCTTAGGGGGCACATACAATGAGCAGTTCTTC. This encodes CASSLGGTYNEQFF.

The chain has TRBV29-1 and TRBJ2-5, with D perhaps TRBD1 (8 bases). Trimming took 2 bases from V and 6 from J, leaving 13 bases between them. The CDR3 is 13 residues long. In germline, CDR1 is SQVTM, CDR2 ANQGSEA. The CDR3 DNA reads TGCAGCGTTGAAACAGGGGGGGTGAAGACCCAGTACTTC. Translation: CSVETGGVKTQYF. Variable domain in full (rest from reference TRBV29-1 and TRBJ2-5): SAVISQKPSRDICQRGTSLTIQCQVDSQVTMMFWYRQQPGQSLTLIATANQGSEATYESGFVIDKFPISRPNLTFSTLTVSNMSPEDSSIYLCSVETGGVKTQYFGPGTRLLVL.

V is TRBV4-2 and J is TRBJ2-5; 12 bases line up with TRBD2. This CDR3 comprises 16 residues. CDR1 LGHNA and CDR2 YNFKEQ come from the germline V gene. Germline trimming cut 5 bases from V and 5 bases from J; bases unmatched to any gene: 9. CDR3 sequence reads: CASSAPSGGAVETQYF. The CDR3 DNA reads TGTGCCAGCAGCGCTCCTAGCGGGGGGGCGGTTGAGACCCAGTACTTC.

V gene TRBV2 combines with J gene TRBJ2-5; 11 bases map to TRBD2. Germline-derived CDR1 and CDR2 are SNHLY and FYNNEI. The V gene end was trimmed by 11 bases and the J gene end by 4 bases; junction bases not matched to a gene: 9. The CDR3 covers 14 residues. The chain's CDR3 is CASERLAGGETQYF. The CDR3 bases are TGTGCCTCCGAGAGGCTAGCGGGGGGAGAGACCCAGTACTTC.

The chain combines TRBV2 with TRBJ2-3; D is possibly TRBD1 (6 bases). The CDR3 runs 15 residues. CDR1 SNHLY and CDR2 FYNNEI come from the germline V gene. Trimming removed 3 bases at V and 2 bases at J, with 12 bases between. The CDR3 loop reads CASSDPGAYTDTQYF. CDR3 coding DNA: TGTGCCAGCAGTGACCCAGGGGCGTACACAGATACGCAGTATTTT.

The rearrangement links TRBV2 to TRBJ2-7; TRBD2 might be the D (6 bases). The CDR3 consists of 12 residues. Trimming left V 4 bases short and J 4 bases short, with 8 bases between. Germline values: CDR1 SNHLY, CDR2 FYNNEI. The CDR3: CASSGGEYEQYF. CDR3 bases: TGTGCCAGCAGTGGGGGGGAATACGAGCAGTACTTC.

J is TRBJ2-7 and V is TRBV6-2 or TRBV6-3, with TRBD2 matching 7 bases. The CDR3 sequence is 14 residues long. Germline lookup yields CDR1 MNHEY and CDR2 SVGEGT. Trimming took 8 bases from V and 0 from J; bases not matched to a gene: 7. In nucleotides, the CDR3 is TGTGCCAGCCGCCCTAGCGGAAGCTCCTACGAGCAGTACTTC. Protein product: CASRPSGSSYEQYF.

For the CDR3, the DNA is TGTGTCAGAACCCTAGCGGCGGGGGGGATGGACTATGGCTACACCTTC. The encoded protein is CVRTLAAGGMDYGYTF. V is TRBV7-5 and J is TRBJ1-2. TRBV7-5 is a pseudogene locus. This CDR3 region has 16 residues.

Written as DNA, the CDR3 is TGTGCCAGCAGTGACGCGAGCAGGGGCAAGGCCGGGGAGCTGTTTTTT. Translated: CASSDASRGKAGELFF. The J gene is TRBJ2-2, the V gene TRBV6-4; TRBD1 might be the D (6 bases). This CDR3 region has 16 residues. V shed 2 bases and J shed 6 bases, with 16 bases lying between them. The germline V gene encodes CDR1 MRHNA and CDR2 SNTAGT.